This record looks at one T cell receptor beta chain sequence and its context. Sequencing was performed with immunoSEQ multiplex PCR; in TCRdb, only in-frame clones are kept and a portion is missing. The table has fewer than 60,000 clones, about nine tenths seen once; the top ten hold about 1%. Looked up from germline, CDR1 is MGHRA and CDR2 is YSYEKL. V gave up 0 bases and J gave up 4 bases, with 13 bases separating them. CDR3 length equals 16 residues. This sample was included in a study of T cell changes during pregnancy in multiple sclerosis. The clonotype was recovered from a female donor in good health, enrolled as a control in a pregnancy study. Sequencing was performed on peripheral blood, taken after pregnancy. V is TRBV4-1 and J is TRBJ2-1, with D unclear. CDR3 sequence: CASSQDEADLYNEQFF. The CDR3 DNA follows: TGCGCCAGCAGCCAAGATGAGGCAGATCTTTACAATGAGCAGTTCTTC.